The sequence of this TCR beta chain was determined in a study of T cells after yellow fever vaccination. Trimming removed 2 bases from V and 5 bases from J; junction bases left unmatched: 13. The CDR3 is 17 residues long. Germline V gives CDR1 MNHEY, CDR2 SVGEGT. MiXCR, run by TCRdb on the 5' RACE reads, gives a single entry per CDR3 protein. This sample yields some 150,000 distinct CDR3 sequences, of which approximately 9.9% are seen a single time; about 40% belongs to the top ten. This receptor was identified in a man aged 18 to 30 who received the YFV17D yellow fever vaccine. The sample was CD8+ T cells sorted from PBMCs, taken 45 days after the yellow fever booster vaccination. This chain connects TRBV6-2 or TRBV6-3 to TRBJ2-5; 8 bases fit TRBD2. Here the CDR3 reads CASSYSDGGAAQETQYF. The DNA for the CDR3 is TGTGCCAGCAGTTACAGTGACGGGGGGGCCGCGCAGGAGACCCAGTACTTC.